This T cell receptor (beta chain) was profiled in a study of blood T cell repertoires in COVID-19 (dated by TCRdb to 2019 to 2021). Background on the whole study: Samples covering the acute and convalescent phases of COVID-19 were provided by collaborators in the United States, Italy and Spain. HLA class I and class II types, where available, came from metadata supplied by the sample provider rather than from assay-based typing. The samples were drawn from the first 160 participants of the ongoing ImmuneRACE study and from over 950 subjects provided by 6 global collaborators. The repertoires were released in a freely available public database intended as a resource for research on the immune response to SARS-CoV-2. A de-identified subject ID, COVID-19 status, age in years and sex were almost always included in the sample metadata. The material from the prospective study consisted of cDNA or gDNA derived from T cells, B-cell-depleted T cells, or PBMCs. The dataset comprised deeply sampled blood TCRbeta repertoires from subjects exposed to, actively infected with, or recovered from COVID-19.

The study at large found these results: Clinical and demographic metadata were provided uncurated, with the amount varying by source and participant.

A word on this clone: Its antigen is currently not known. Within one base of it there is no much larger clone, and no base qualities were kept.

The immunoSEQ Assay, a bias-controlled multiplex PCR, was used to amplify TCRbeta CDR3 regions from genomic DNA. The study's own analysis went as follows. Nucleated cell counts per sample were estimated from amplification of reference gene primers within the assay. To quantify the absolute abundance of each unique TCRbeta CDR3 rearrangement, sequence reads were collapsed and filtered. For each sample, productive Simpson clonality was calculated as the square root of Simpson's diversity index over productive rearrangements. The table comes from immuneACCESS by way of TCRdb, which keeps in-frame sequences with V and J called. Part of the clones is missing from these tables; in studies checked, under half for an unresolved V gene and the rest for unknown reasons. V and J calls and clone size are given by that table; D and trimming were obtained from the DNA. The sample table records approximately 290,000 clones; around 87% of these occur just once. The top ten constitute around 4.5% of the sample.

CDR1 and CDR2 are drawn from the germline V gene (reference sequence): SEHNR, FQNEAQ. From cysteine to phenylalanine, the CDR3 is 15 amino acids long. Of all the DNA, just the CDR3 is kept, 45 bases in frame from base 1. Trimming costs V 6 bases and J 0 bases, and their ends lie 14 bases apart. In the prospective study, participants were about 18 to 90 years old, resided in about two dozen geographic areas of the United States, and were enrolled through a virtual design. To assign participants to cohorts, the prospective study relied on clinical history that participants themselves reported in a screening survey and a study questionnaire. Each participant in the prospective study had whole blood, serum and a nasopharyngeal or oropharyngeal swab collected by mobile phlebotomists. Additional blood draws and questionnaires over an approximately 2-month period could optionally be provided by prospective study participants. Before DNA extraction, prospective study blood samples were shipped either frozen or at room temperature.

Sequenced input: PBMCs or T cells enriched from blood (not recorded which). The rearrangement joined TRBV7-9 to TRBJ1-1, with a tentative D gene TRBD1 over 6 matching bases. The TCR sequence derives from a woman between 18 and 29 years old with acute COVID-19. The sequenced DNA is TGTGCCAGCAGTATTTTACAGGGACTGAACACTGAAGCTTTCTTT. Its protein reads: CASSILQGLNTEAFF.